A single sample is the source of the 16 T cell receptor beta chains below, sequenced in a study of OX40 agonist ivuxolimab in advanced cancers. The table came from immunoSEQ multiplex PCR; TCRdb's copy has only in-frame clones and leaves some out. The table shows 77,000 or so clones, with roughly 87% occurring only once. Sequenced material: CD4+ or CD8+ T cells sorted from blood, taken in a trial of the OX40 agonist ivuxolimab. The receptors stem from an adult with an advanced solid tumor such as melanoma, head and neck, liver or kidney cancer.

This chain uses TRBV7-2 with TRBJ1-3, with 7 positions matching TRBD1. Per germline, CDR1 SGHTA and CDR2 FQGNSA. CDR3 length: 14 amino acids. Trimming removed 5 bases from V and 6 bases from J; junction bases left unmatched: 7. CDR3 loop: CASSPDRVTNTIYF. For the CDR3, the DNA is TGTGCCAGCAGCCCCGACAGGGTTACAAACACCATATATTTT.

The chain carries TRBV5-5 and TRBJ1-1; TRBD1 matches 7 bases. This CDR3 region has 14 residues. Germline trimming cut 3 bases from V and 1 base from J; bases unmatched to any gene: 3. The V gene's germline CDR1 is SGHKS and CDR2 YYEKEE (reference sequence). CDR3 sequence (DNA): TGTGCCAGCAGCTACGGGACAGAGAACACTGAAGCTTTCTTT. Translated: CASSYGTENTEAFF.

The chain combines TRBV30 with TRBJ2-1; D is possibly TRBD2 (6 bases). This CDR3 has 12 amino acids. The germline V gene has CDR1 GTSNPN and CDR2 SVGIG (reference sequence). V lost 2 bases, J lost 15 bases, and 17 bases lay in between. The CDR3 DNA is TGTGCCTGGAGTCGGGAGTTAAGTTCCCCGTTCTTC. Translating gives CAWSRELSSPFF.

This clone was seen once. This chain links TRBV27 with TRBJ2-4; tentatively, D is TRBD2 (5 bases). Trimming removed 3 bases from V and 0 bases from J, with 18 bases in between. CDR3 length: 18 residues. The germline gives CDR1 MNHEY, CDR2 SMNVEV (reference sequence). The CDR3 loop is CASSLEVYKNLAKNIQYF. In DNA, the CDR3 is TGTGCCAGCAGTTTGGAGGTCTACAAAAACTTAGCCAAAAACATTCAGTACTTC.

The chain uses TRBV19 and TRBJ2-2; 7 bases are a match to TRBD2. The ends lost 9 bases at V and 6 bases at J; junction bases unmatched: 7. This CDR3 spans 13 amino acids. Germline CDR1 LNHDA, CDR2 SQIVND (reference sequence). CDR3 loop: CASGGRDPGELFF. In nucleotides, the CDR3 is TGTGCCAGCGGGGGGAGGGACCCCGGGGAGCTGTTTTTT.

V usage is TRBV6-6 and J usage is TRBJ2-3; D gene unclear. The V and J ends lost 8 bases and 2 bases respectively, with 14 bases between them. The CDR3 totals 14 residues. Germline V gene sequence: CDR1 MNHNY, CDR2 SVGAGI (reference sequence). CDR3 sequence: CASGTISTTDTQYF. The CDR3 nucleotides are TGTGCCAGCGGTACCATATCCACCACAGATACGCAGTATTTT.

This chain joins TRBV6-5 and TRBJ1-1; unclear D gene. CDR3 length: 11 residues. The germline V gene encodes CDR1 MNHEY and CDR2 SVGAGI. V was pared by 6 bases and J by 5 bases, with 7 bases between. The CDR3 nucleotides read TGTGCCAGCAGGGGGAGGACTGAAGCTTTCTTT. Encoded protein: CASRGRTEAFF.

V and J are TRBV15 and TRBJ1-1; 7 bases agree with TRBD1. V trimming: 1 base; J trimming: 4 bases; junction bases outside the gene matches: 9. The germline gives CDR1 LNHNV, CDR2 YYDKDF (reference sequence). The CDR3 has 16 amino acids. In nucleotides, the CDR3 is TGTGCCACCAGCAGAGGTGACAGGGTTCCGAGCACTGAAGCTTTCTTT. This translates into CATSRGDRVPSTEAFF.

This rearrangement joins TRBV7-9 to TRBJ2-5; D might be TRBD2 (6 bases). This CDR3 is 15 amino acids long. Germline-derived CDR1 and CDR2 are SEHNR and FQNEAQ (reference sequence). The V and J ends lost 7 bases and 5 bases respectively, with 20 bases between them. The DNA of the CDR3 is TGTGCCAGCACCCCCCTCTGGGGGGTTGGGGAGACCCAGTACTTC. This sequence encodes CASTPLWGVGETQYF.

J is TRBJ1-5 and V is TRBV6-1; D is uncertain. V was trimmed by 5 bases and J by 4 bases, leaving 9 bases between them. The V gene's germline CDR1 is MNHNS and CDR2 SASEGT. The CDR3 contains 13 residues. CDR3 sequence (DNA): TGTGCCAGCAGTTGGGAGGGAAATCAGCCCCAGCATTTT. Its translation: CASSWEGNQPQHF.

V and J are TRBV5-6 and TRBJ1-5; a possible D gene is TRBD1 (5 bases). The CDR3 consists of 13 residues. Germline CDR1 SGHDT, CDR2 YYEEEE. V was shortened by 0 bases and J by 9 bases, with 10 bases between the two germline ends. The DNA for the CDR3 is TGTGCCAGCAGCTTGGGAGGGGCGAGGCCCCAGCATTTT. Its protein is CASSLGGARPQHF.

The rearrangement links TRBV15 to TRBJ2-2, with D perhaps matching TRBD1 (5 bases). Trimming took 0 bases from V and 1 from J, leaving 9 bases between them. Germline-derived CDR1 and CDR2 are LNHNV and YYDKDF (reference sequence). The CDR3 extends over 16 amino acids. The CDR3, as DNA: TGTGCCACCAGCAGAGAGTACAGGAAGAACACCGGGGAGCTGTTTTTT. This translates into CATSREYRKNTGELFF.

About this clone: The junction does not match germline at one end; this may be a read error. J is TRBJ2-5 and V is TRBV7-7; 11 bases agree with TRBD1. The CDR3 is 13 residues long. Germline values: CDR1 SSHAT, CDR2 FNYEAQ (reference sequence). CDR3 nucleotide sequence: TGTGCTAGCAGCCGGGGACAGGGGGATACCCAGTACTTC. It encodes CASSRGQGDTQYF.

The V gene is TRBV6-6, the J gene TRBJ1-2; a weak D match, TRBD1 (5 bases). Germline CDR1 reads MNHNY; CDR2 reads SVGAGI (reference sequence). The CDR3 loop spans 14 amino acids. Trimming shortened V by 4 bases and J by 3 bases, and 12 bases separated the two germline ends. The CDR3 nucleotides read TGTGCCAGCAGTTCCCAGGGCCTTCACTATGGCTACACCTTC. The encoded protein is CASSSQGLHYGYTF.

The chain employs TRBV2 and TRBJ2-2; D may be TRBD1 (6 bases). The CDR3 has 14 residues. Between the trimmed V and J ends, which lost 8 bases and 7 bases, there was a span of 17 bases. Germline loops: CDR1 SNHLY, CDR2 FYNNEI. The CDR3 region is CASRVRGLGGELFF. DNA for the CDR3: TGTGCCAGCCGGGTCAGGGGCCTGGGCGGGGAGCTGTTTTTT.

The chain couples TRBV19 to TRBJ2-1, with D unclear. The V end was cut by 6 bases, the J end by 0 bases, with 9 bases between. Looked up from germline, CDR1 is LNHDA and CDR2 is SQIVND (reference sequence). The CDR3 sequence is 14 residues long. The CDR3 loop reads CASSRASSYNEQFF. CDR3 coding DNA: TGTGCCAGTAGCCGGGCAAGCTCCTACAATGAGCAGTTCTTC.